These 8 T cell receptor beta chains originate from one sample sequenced in a study of T cells after posttransplantation cyclophosphamide (dated by TCRdb to between 2015 and 2016). To prepare the library, the immunoSEQ multiplex PCR assay was applied. Entries here come from immuneACCESS through TCRdb and include only in-frame sequences with V and J called. Some clones fail to appear in such tables; in the studies checked, an unresolved V gene covers under half of the shortfall, and the cause of the remainder is unknown. The sample counts some 10,000 clones, each observed more than once. Of the sample, less than 30% falls within the top ten clones. The treatment or condition tag for this specimen amounts to: high-dose cyclophosphamide on days +3 and +4 as single-agent GVHD prophylaxis. PTCy patients received busulfan and fludarabine conditioning, a related or unrelated marrow graft, and cyclophosphamide on days +3 and +4.

The specimen was PBMCs, collected after allogeneic stem cell transplant with posttransplant cyclophosphamide. The receptors stem from a female patient aged 40-49 years who received an allogeneic stem cell transplant from a related donor, was CMV-positive, and had no GVHD. After a transplant, certain T cells may trace back to the graft donor.

The sample holds many counts of this clone. The chain joins TRBV11-2 to TRBJ1-5; D is possibly TRBD1 (6 bases). CDR3 length: 13 amino acids. Trimming pared 6 bases from V and 4 bases from J, leaving 10 bases between. Germline CDR1 is SGHAT and CDR2 is FQNNGV. The CDR3 sequence is CASSFTGNQPQHF. As DNA, the CDR3 is TGTGCCAGCAGTTTTACAGGGAATCAGCCCCAGCATTTT.

In this sample, this clone turned up many times. The rearrangement joins TRBV12-3 or TRBV12-4 to TRBJ2-1, with 11 nucleotides matching TRBD1. The CDR3 consists of 16 residues. With 4 bases clipped from V and 7 bases from J, the junction kept 9 bases outside the gene matches. In nucleotides, the CDR3 is TGTGCCAGCAGTTCTTGGACAGGGGGCATTTGGAATGAGCAGTTCTTC. Translating it yields CASSSWTGGIWNEQFF.

At least ten counts were recorded for this clone. The chain is built from TRBV27 and TRBJ1-5, with a tentative D call TRBD1 (5 bases). Germline loops: CDR1 MNHEY, CDR2 SMNVEV (reference sequence). There are 14 residues in the CDR3. Deletions cut 2 bases from V and 4 bases from J, with 9 bases between. The CDR3 DNA follows: TGTGCCAGCAGTTTAGTAGGGGTGAATCAGCCCCAGCATTTT. This gives the protein CASSLVGVNQPQHF.

The chain employs TRBV5-4 and TRBJ2-3; 10 bases align to TRBD1. V gave up 6 bases and J gave up 4 bases; unmatched junction bases: 5. The CDR3 length is 14 residues. Germline loops: CDR1 SGHNT, CDR2 YYREEE (reference sequence). The CDR3 nucleotides read TGTGCCAGCACTCGGGACAGGGGATCAGATACGCAGTATTTT. This gives the protein CASTRDRGSDTQYF.

This clone was detected ten times or more. The V gene is TRBV4-3, the J gene TRBJ1-1, with no clear D. The V gene's germline CDR1 is LGHNA and CDR2 YSLEER. The V and J ends lost 3 bases and 1 base respectively, with 9 bases between them. The CDR3 contains 14 residues. The CDR3 here is CASSHLAPNTEAFF. The CDR3 DNA reads as TGCGCCAGCAGCCACCTGGCTCCGAACACTGAAGCTTTCTTT.

This clone appeared many times. V usage is TRBV19 and J usage is TRBJ2-2; 10 positions match TRBD1. Germline values: CDR1 LNHDA, CDR2 SQIVND (reference sequence). The CDR3 is made up of 15 amino acids. The V gene end was trimmed by 7 bases and the J gene end by 3 bases; junction bases not matched to a gene: 5. CDR3 DNA sequence: TGTGCCAGTATCGGGACAGGGGTTTACACCGGGGAGCTGTTTTTT. Translation gives CASIGTGVYTGELFF. The full variable domain, in which reference TRBV19 and TRBJ2-2 provide the parts outside the CDR3, is DGGITQSPKYLFRKEGQNVTLSCEQNLNHDAMYWYRQDPGQGLRLIYYSQIVNDFQKGDIAEGYSVSREKKESFPLTVTSAQKNPTAFYLCASIGTGVYTGELFFGEGSRLTVL.

This clone was found many times. This chain joins TRBV24-1 and TRBJ2-2; D unclear. V was pared by 4 bases and J by 4 bases, with 9 bases between. The germline V gene encodes CDR1 KGHDR and CDR2 SFDVKD. The CDR3 length is 14 residues. This CDR3 is CATSEGQFTGELFF. In DNA form, the CDR3 reads TGTGCCACCAGTGAAGGGCAGTTCACCGGGGAGCTGTTTTTT.

The sample holds many counts of this clone. This sequence joins TRBV7-8 and TRBJ2-2, with a possible D match to TRBD2 (5 bases). The CDR3 has 15 residues. CDR1 is SGHVS, CDR2 FQNEAQ, per germline. V lost 5 bases to trimming and J lost 1 base, with 11 bases between them. Written as DNA, the CDR3 is TGTGCCAGCAGCCTCCTCCGGGGGAACACCGGGGAGCTGTTTTTT. Its protein is CASSLLRGNTGELFF.